These 24 T cell receptor beta chains were all obtained from the same sample, sequenced in a study of T cell responses to AZD1222 COVID-19 vaccine. The data were produced by immunoSEQ multiplex PCR, yet TCRdb's version contains in-frame clones alone and is incomplete. The profile shows 100,000 or so clones, approximately 91% of them singletons. Specimen: peripheral blood, collected on day 0 of AZD1222 vaccination. The receptors originated from an adult in good health.

This chain uses TRBV27 with TRBJ2-6, with D perhaps given as TRBD1 or TRBD2 (5 bases each). Trimming shortened V by 5 bases and J by 4 bases, and 12 bases separated the two germline ends. The germline V gene has CDR1 MNHEY and CDR2 SMNVEV (reference sequence). The CDR3 is 15 residues long. CDR3 sequence reads: CASSRGVHGANVLTF. The CDR3 DNA reads as TGTGCCAGCAGTCGGGGCGTACACGGGGCCAACGTCCTGACTTTC.

The V call is TRBV19, the J call TRBJ1-5; D is uncertain. Trimming stripped 6 bases from V and 2 bases from J, with 17 bases between. Looked up from germline, CDR1 is LNHDA and CDR2 is SQIVND (reference sequence). This CDR3 is built from 16 residues. The CDR3 DNA is TGTGCCAGTAGCCACCTCCCCGAGGCGGGCAATCAGCCCCAGCATTTT. It specifies CASSHLPEAGNQPQHF.

The V and J genes are TRBV11-1 and TRBJ1-6; 10 positions match TRBD1. The V gene's germline CDR1 is SGHAT and CDR2 FQDESV (reference sequence). There are 15 residues in the CDR3. V dropped 5 bases and J dropped 10; count of bases not matched to a gene: 8. The CDR3 here is CASSKRTGGNSPLHF. CDR3 bases: TGTGCCAGCAGCAAACGGACAGGGGGGAACTCACCCCTCCACTTT.

The J gene is TRBJ1-1, the V gene TRBV6-5; D is possibly TRBD1 (5 bases). Germline lookup yields CDR1 MNHEY and CDR2 SVGAGI. The CDR3 runs to 13 residues. The V gene lost 6 bases and the J gene lost 1 base, with 9 bases spanning the gap. The CDR3 loop is CASSVGQNTEAFF. Written as DNA, the CDR3 is TGTGCCAGCAGCGTAGGACAGAACACTGAAGCTTTCTTT.

The chain joins TRBV19 to TRBJ1-3; weak D call: TRBD1 (5 bases). Germline V gives CDR1 LNHDA, CDR2 SQIVND (reference sequence). Trimming removed 6 bases from V and 4 bases from J, with 16 bases in between. The CDR3 spans 15 residues. For the CDR3, the DNA is TGTGCCAGTAGATCAGGGACCTTCGGCGGAAACACCATATATTTT. It is translated as CASRSGTFGGNTIYF.

V is TRBV7-9 and J is TRBJ1-1, with D unclear. Trimming stripped 5 bases from V and 1 base from J, with 11 bases between. The CDR3 contains 14 residues. CDR1 SEHNR and CDR2 FQNEAQ come from the germline V gene (reference sequence). This CDR3 is CASSPPDGNTEAFF. The CDR3, as DNA: TGTGCCAGCAGCCCACCGGACGGGAACACTGAAGCTTTCTTT.

The chain couples TRBV6-6 to TRBJ1-1; the D is unclear. From germline, CDR1 is MNHNY and CDR2 SVGAGI (reference sequence). The V end was cut by 2 bases, the J end by 0 bases, with 4 bases between. The CDR3 has 13 amino acids. The chain's CDR3 is CASSYQVNTEAFF. In DNA form, the CDR3 reads TGTGCCAGCAGTTACCAGGTGAACACTGAAGCTTTCTTT.

The rearrangement links TRBV5-4 to TRBJ1-2; tentatively, D is TRBD1 (5 bases). V gave up 2 bases and J gave up 1 base, with 9 bases separating them. The CDR3 runs 14 residues. Germline CDR1 SGHNT, CDR2 YYREEE (reference sequence). The CDR3 sequence is CASSLTGGNYGYTF. CDR3 coding DNA: TGTGCCAGCAGCTTAACGGGGGGTAACTATGGCTACACCTTC.

The rearrangement uses TRBV9 and TRBJ1-5, with a possible D match to TRBD1 (5 bases). Germline V gene sequence: CDR1 SGDLS, CDR2 YYNGEE. V gave up 4 bases and J gave up 7 bases, with 18 bases separating them. The CDR3 is 15 amino acids. CDR3 amino acids: CASSRSRDPGQPQHF. CDR3 nucleotide sequence: TGTGCCAGCAGCCGTTCCCGGGATCCAGGGCAGCCCCAGCATTTT.

The rearrangement uses TRBV19 and TRBJ1-2; a weak D match, TRBD1 (6 bases). V shed 5 bases and J shed 4 bases, with 11 bases lying between them. The CDR3 length is 13 residues. CDR1 and CDR2 from the germline V gene are LNHDA and SQIVND (reference sequence). Written as DNA, the CDR3 is TGTGCCAGTAGTTACCTCAGGGGCTATGGCTACACCTTC. Its translation is CASSYLRGYGYTF.

This clone was seen just once. This sequence joins TRBV5-1 and TRBJ1-4, with 7 bases that match TRBD1. The ends lost 1 base at V and 8 bases at J; junction bases unmatched: 8. Germline loops: CDR1 SGHRS, CDR2 YFSETQ. The CDR3 consists of 15 residues. In DNA, the CDR3 is TGCGCCAGCAGCTTGAAAAGACAGGGTGGCGAAAAACTGTTTTTT. This codes for CASSLKRQGGEKLFF.

This clone was seen only a few times. V is TRBV27 and J is TRBJ1-6; D may be TRBD1 (5 bases). Germline V lookup: CDR1 MNHEY, CDR2 SMNVEV (reference sequence). The CDR3 consists of 14 residues. The V end was cut by 3 bases, the J end by 5 bases, with 8 bases between. The CDR3 region is CASSLEGNNSPLHF. As DNA, the CDR3 is TGTGCCAGCAGTTTGGAGGGGAATAATTCACCCCTCCACTTT.

This clone was found once. The chain is built from TRBV27 and TRBJ2-7, with 10 bases lining up with TRBD2. Germline V gene data show CDR1 as MNHEY and CDR2 as SMNVEV (reference sequence). CDR3 size: 22 residues. V lost 2 bases, J lost 0 bases, and 22 bases stayed unmatched. The DNA of the CDR3 is TGTGCCAGCAGTTTAAGGGTCCCACTCTGGACTAGCGGACTAATAAACTCCTACGAGCAGTACTTC. Protein sequence: CASSLRVPLWTSGLINSYEQYF.

The chain links TRBV11-2 to TRBJ2-1; tentatively, D is TRBD2 (5 bases). The CDR3 is 13 residues long. V dropped 2 bases and J dropped 12 bases, with 14 bases sitting between them. From germline, CDR1 is SGHAT and CDR2 FQNNGV. CDR3 in amino acids: CASSLSERQGQFF. CDR3 nucleotides: TGTGCCAGCAGCTTATCCGAGCGGCAAGGGCAGTTCTTC.

This clone was recorded only once. V usage is TRBV4-1 and J usage is TRBJ2-1; D could derive from TRBD1 or TRBD2 (5 bases each). The CDR3 has 16 residues. CDR1 MGHRA and CDR2 YSYEKL come from the germline V gene. V was trimmed by 0 bases and J by 3 bases, leaving 12 bases between them. CDR3 in DNA: TGCGCCAGCAGCCAAGAGTCGTGGGGGAACTACAATGAGCAGTTCTTC. Encoded protein: CASSQESWGNYNEQFF.

The genes are TRBV6-5 and TRBJ2-7, with TRBD2 matching over 7 bases. With 5 bases clipped from V and 6 bases from J, the junction kept 13 bases outside the gene matches. This CDR3 is 15 amino acids long. The germline gives CDR1 MNHEY, CDR2 SVGAGI. In DNA, the CDR3 is TGTGCCAGCAGTCAAAGCGGGACGCCGGCAATCGAGCAGTACTTC. Its protein is CASSQSGTPAIEQYF.

Only a few counts were recorded for this clone. The CDR3 coding sequence is TGTGCCAGTAATTCCGGGACAGGGTTCTCGAACACTGAAGCTTTCTTT. Protein product: CASNSGTGFSNTEAFF. The rearrangement uses TRBV19 and TRBJ1-1, with TRBD1 matching over 9 bases. Per germline, CDR1 LNHDA and CDR2 SQIVND (reference sequence). The CDR3 length is 16 residues. With V trimmed by 7 bases and J by 1 base, 10 bases remained unmatched.

The CDR3 nucleotides are TGTGCCAGCAACCGGGACCAGCAAGAGACCCAGTACTTC. Residues: CASNRDQQETQYF. V is TRBV5-4 and J is TRBJ2-5, with D perhaps TRBD1 or TRBD2 (5 bases each). Germline-derived CDR1 and CDR2 are SGHNT and YYREEE (reference sequence). V lost 6 bases and J 2 bases, leaving 11 bases between the germline ends. This CDR3 is built from 13 residues. The entire variable domain, with the rest obtained from reference TRBV5-4 and TRBJ2-5, is as follows: ETGVTQSPTHLIKTRGQQVTLRCSSQSGHNTVSWYQQALGQGPQFIFQYYREEENGRGNFPPRFSGLQFPNYSSELNVNALELDDSALYLCASNRDQQETQYFGPGTRLLVL.

With respect to this clone: The same CDR3 can be traced to other DNA sequences in this sample. This rearrangement joins TRBV28 to TRBJ2-5; TRBD2 might be the D (5 bases). The CDR3 totals 14 residues. Germline loops: CDR1 MDHEN, CDR2 SYDVKM. Trimming removed 2 bases at V and 1 base at J, with 8 bases between. The CDR3 loop is CASSLRGFQETQYF. The CDR3 DNA follows: TGTGCCAGCAGTTTACGGGGATTCCAAGAGACCCAGTACTTC.

V usage is TRBV7-3 and J usage is TRBJ2-1; possibly TRBD2 for D (6 bases). V gave up 2 bases and J gave up 0 bases, with 11 bases separating them. The CDR3 runs to 16 residues. CDR1 is SGHTA and CDR2 is FQGTGA in the germline V gene. This CDR3 is CASSLGGTLSYNEQFF. The CDR3 DNA is TGTGCCAGCAGCTTAGGGGGGACTCTCTCCTACAATGAGCAGTTCTTC. Based on the CDR3 plus reference TRBV7-3 and TRBJ2-1, the full variable domain is GAGVSQTPSNKVTEKGKYVELRCDPISGHTALYWYRQSLGQGPEFLIYFQGTGAADDSGLPNDRFFAVRPEGSVSTLKIQRTERGDSAVYLCASSLGGTLSYNEQFFGPGTRLTVL.

V usage is TRBV6-5 and J usage is TRBJ2-2; TRBD1 is a possible D gene (6 bases). With 7 bases removed from V and 3 bases from J, the gap between germline ends came to 12 bases. Germline assignment: CDR1 MNHEY and CDR2 SVGAGI. This CDR3 contains 14 residues. The CDR3 DNA is TGTGCCAGCACCTCACCAGGGGACACCGGGGAGCTGTTTTTT. Residues: CASTSPGDTGELFF.

This clone was detected only once. The chain recombines TRBV11-2 with TRBJ2-5; D gene ambiguous. Between the trimmed V and J ends, which lost 0 bases and 0 bases, there was a span of 8 bases. The CDR3 is 15 amino acids. The germline V gene encodes CDR1 SGHAT and CDR2 FQNNGV. The CDR3 DNA follows: TGTGCCAGCAGCTTAGAGCACAGCTACCAAGAGACCCAGTACTTC. Protein sequence: CASSLEHSYQETQYF.

This chain joins TRBV30 and TRBJ1-4; D not certain. Trimming cost V 3 bases and J 4 bases, with 9 bases left between them. The CDR3 consists of 13 residues. From germline, CDR1 is GTSNPN and CDR2 SVGIG (reference sequence). The CDR3 DNA is TGTGCCTGGAGCGGTGACCTTAATGAAAAACTGTTTTTT. Translated, it gives CAWSGDLNEKLFF.

The gene calls are TRBV19 and TRBJ2-7; 11 nucleotides line up with TRBD2. This CDR3 has 15 residues. The J segment lost 5 bases and the V segment lost 5 bases, leaving 8 bases of the junction unmatched. Germline V gene sequence: CDR1 LNHDA, CDR2 SQIVND (reference sequence). CDR3 coding DNA: TGTGCCAGTAGTGGAGGGACTAGCGGTTTAGACGAGCAGTACTTC. It is translated as CASSGGTSGLDEQYF.